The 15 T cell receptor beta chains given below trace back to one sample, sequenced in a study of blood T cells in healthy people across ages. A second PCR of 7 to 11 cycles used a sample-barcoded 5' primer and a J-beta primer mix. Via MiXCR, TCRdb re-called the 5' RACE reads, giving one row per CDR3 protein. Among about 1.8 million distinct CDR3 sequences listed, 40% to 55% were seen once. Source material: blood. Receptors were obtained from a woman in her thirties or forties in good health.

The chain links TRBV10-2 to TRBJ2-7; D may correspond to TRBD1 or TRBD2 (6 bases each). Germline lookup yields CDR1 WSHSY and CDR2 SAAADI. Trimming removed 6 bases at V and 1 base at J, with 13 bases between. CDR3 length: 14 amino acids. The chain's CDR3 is CASRLGGESYEQYF. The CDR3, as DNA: TGCGCCAGCAGGCTCGGGGGCGAGTCCTACGAGCAGTACTTC.

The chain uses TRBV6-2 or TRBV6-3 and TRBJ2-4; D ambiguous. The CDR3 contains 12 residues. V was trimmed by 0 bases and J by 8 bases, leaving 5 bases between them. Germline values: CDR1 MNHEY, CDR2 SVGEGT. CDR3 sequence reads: CASSYSRDIQYF. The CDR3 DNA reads TGTGCCAGCAGTTACTCGCGTGACATTCAGTACTTC.

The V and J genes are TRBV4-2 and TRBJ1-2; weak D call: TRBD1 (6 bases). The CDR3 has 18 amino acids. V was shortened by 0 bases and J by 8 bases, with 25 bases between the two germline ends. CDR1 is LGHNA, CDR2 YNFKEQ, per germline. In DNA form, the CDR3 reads TGTGCCAGCAGCCAAGAGGACAGATCCCCAACACGTATGGAAGGCTACACCTTC. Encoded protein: CASSQEDRSPTRMEGYTF.

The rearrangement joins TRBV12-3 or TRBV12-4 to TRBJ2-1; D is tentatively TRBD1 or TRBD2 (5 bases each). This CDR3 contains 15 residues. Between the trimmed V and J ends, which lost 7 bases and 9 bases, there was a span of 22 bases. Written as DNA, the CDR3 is TGTGCCAGCACCTCCCGGGACCGCGCCTTGGGTGAGCAGTTCTTC. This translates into CASTSRDRALGEQFF.

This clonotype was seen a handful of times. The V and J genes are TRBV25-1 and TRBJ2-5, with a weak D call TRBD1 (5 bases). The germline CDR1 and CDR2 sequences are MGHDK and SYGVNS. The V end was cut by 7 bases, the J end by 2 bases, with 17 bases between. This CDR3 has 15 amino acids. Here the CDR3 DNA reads TGTGCCAGCACCTCCCAAAGGGGCAGACAAGAGACCCAGTACTTC. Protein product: CASTSQRGRQETQYF.

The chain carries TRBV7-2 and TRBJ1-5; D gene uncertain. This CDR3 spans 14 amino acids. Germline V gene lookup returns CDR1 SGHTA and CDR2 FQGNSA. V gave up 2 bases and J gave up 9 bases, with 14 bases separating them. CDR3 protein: CASSLRAIRAPQHF. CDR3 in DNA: TGTGCCAGCAGCTTAAGGGCCATAAGGGCGCCCCAGCATTTT. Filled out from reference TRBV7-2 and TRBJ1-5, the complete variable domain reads GAGVSQSPSNKVTEKGKDVELRCDPISGHTALYWYRQSLGQGLEFLIYFQGNSAPDKSGLPSDRFSAERTGGSVSTLTIQRTQQEDSAVYLCASSLRAIRAPQHFGDGTRLSIL.

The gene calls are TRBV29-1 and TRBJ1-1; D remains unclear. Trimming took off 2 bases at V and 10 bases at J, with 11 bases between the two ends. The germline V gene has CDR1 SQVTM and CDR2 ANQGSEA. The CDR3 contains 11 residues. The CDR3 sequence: CSVESGWGAFF. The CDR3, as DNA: TGCAGCGTTGAATCCGGGTGGGGAGCTTTCTTT.

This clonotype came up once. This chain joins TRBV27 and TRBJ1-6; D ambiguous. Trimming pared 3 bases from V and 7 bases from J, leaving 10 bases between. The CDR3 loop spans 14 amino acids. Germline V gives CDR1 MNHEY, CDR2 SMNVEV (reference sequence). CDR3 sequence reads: CASSLPGSNSPLHF. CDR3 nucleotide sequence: TGTGCCAGCAGTTTGCCAGGTTCCAATTCACCCCTCCACTTT.

The CDR3, as DNA: TGTGCCAGCAGTTCAGGGGTCTGGGACACCGGGGAGCTGTTTTTT. Amino acid sequence: CASSSGVWDTGELFF. The chain carries TRBV5-6 and TRBJ2-2; perhaps TRBD1 as D (6 bases). V shed 5 bases and J shed 3 bases, with 14 bases lying between them. The CDR3 runs to 15 residues. Germline lookup yields CDR1 SGHDT and CDR2 YYEEEE.

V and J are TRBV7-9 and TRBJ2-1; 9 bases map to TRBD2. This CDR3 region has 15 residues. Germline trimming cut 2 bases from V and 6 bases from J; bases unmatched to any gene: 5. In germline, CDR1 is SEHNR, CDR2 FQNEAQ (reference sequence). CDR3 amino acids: CASSLSETSGNEQFF. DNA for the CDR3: TGTGCCAGCAGCTTATCAGAGACTAGCGGCAATGAGCAGTTCTTC.

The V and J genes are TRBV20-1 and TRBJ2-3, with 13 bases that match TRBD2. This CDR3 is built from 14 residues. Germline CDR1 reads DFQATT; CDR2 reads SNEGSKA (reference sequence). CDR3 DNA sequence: TGCAGGACTAGCGGGGGGACTAGCACAGATACGCAGTATTTT. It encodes CRTSGGTSTDTQYF.

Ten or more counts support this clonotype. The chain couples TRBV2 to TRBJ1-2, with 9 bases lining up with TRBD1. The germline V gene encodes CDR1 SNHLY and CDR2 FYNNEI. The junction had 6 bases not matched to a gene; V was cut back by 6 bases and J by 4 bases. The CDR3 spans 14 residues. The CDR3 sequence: CASSHDRGTYGYTF. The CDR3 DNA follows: TGTGCCAGCAGCCACGACAGGGGGACCTATGGCTACACCTTC.

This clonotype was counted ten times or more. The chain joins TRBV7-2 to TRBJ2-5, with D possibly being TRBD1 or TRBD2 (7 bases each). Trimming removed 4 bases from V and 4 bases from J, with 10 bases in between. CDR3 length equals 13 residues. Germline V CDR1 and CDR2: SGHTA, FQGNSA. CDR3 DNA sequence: TGTGCCAGCAGCTCCAGGGGGGGAGAGACCCAGTACTTC. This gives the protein CASSSRGGETQYF. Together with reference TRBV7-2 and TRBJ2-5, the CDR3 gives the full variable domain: GAGVSQSPSNKVTEKGKDVELRCDPISGHTALYWYRQSLGQGLEFLIYFQGNSAPDKSGLPSDRFSAERTGGSVSTLTIQRTQQEDSAVYLCASSSRGGETQYFGPGTRLLVL.

CDR3 loop: CASSVGQVYTF. The CDR3 coding sequence is TGTGCCAGCAGTGTGGGACAGGTCTACACCTTC. This chain links TRBV12-3 or TRBV12-4 with TRBJ1-2; 8 nucleotides align to TRBD1. The trim removed 5 bases at V and 10 bases at J, leaving 3 bases unmatched. The CDR3 covers 11 residues.

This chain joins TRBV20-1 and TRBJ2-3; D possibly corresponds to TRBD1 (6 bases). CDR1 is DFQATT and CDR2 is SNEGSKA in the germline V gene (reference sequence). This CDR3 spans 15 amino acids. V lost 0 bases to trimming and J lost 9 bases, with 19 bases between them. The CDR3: CSARDLGGVTDTQYF. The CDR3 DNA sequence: TGCAGTGCTAGAGATTTAGGGGGAGTGACGGACACGCAGTATTTT.